This is a list of T cell receptor beta chains from one sample in a study of T cells in Graves' hyperthyroidism and ophthalmopathy. TCRdb passed the multiplex PCR reads through MiXCR, listing each CDR3 protein once. The profile shows around 400,000 distinct CDR3 sequences, less than 15% of them singletons. Input material: blood. Receptor source: a woman aged 18 to 35 with Graves' hyperthyroidism. Both conserved end residues are part of each CDR3. D genes are given only for firm matches. A row's size may be missing; if present it is once, few, many or a size class.

abundance: NA
j_gene: TRBJ2-1
v_gene: TRBV7-2
d_gene: TRBD2
CDR3aa: CASSQDQVLAGVANEQFF
CDR3nt: TGTGCCAGCAGCCAAGATCAGGTCCTAGCGGGAGTTGCAAATGAGCAGTTCTTC

abundance: NA
j_gene: TRBJ2-7
v_gene: TRBV11-1
d_gene: TRBD1
CDR3aa: CASSYGTGIEQYF
CDR3nt: TGTGCCAGCAGTTACGGGACAGGGATCGAGCAGTACTTC

abundance: many
j_gene: TRBJ2-5
v_gene: TRBV6-2/TRBV6-3
d_gene: NA
CDR3aa: CASSYGPPYATQYF
CDR3nt: TGTGCCAGCAGTTACGGGCCGCCGTACGCGACCCAGTACTTC

abundance: many
j_gene: TRBJ2-5
v_gene: TRBV28
d_gene: TRBD2
CDR3aa: CASSSLGLAEETQYF
CDR3nt: TGTGCCAGCAGTTCCCTGGGACTAGCGGAAGAGACCCAGTACTTC

abundance: few
j_gene: TRBJ2-5
v_gene: TRBV7-9
d_gene: NA
CDR3aa: CASSHPSFGTQYF
CDR3nt: TGTGCCAGCAGCCACCCCAGCTTTGGGACCCAGTACTTC

abundance: NA
j_gene: TRBJ2-7
v_gene: TRBV15
d_gene: TRBD1
CDR3aa: CATSSGTETAYEQYF
CDR3nt: TGTGCCACCAGCTCCGGGACAGAGACCGCCTACGAGCAGTACTTC

abundance: NA
j_gene: TRBJ2-7
v_gene: TRBV28
d_gene: TRBD2
CDR3aa: CASSALAGPPYEQYF
CDR3nt: TGTGCCAGCAGTGCCCTAGCGGGCCCTCCCTACGAGCAGTACTTC

abundance: many
j_gene: TRBJ1-3
v_gene: TRBV6-1
d_gene: NA
CDR3aa: CASSSGHTGNTIYF
CDR3nt: TGTGCCAGCAGTTCGGGCCATACTGGAAACACCATATATTTT

abundance: many
j_gene: TRBJ1-1
v_gene: TRBV3-1
d_gene: NA
CDR3aa: CASSPFMVTEAFF
CDR3nt: TGTGCCAGCAGCCCATTCATGGTCACTGAAGCTTTCTTT

abundance: many
j_gene: TRBJ1-2
v_gene: TRBV18
d_gene: NA
CDR3aa: CASSPGDHSDYGYTF
CDR3nt: TGTGCCAGCTCACCTGGTGACCATTCGGACTATGGCTACACCTTC

abundance: few
j_gene: TRBJ2-7
v_gene: TRBV20-1
d_gene: TRBD2
CDR3aa: CSAFAGESYEQYF
CDR3nt: TGCAGTGCCTTCGCGGGAGAGTCCTACGAGCAGTACTTC

abundance: few
j_gene: TRBJ1-5
v_gene: TRBV19
d_gene: NA
CDR3aa: CASSLRGKNQPQHF
CDR3nt: TGTGCCAGTAGCCTACGGGGAAAAAATCAGCCCCAGCATTTT

abundance: many
j_gene: TRBJ1-1
v_gene: TRBV15
d_gene: NA
CDR3aa: CATSSGRGMNTEAFF
CDR3nt: TGTGCCACCAGCAGCGGCCGGGGGATGAACACTGAAGCTTTCTTT

abundance: few
j_gene: TRBJ1-3
v_gene: TRBV19
d_gene: NA
CDR3aa: CASNQYSGNTIYF
CDR3nt: TGTGCCAGTAACCAGTACTCTGGAAACACCATATATTTT

abundance: many
j_gene: TRBJ1-2
v_gene: TRBV20-1
d_gene: NA
CDR3aa: CSARDMSNYGYTF
CDR3nt: TGCAGTGCTAGAGATATGAGCAACTATGGCTACACCTTC

abundance: NA
j_gene: TRBJ2-7
v_gene: TRBV10-3
d_gene: NA
CDR3aa: CAISVGRTTGEQYF
CDR3nt: TGTGCCATCAGTGTAGGACGGACTACGGGCGAGCAGTACTTC

abundance: NA
j_gene: TRBJ2-7
v_gene: TRBV7-2
d_gene: NA
CDR3aa: CASSSQDSTEQYF
CDR3nt: TGTGCCAGCAGCTCCCAGGACAGTACCGAGCAGTACTTC

abundance: many
j_gene: TRBJ1-6
v_gene: TRBV12-3/TRBV12-4
d_gene: NA
CDR3aa: CASSSDRRSPLHF
CDR3nt: TGTGCCAGCAGTTCGGACAGACGGTCACCCCTCCACTTT

abundance: few
j_gene: TRBJ2-7
v_gene: TRBV7-8
d_gene: TRBD1
CDR3aa: CASSLERLPGQPSYEQYF
CDR3nt: TGTGCCAGCAGCTTAGAGAGACTTCCGGGACAGCCTTCCTACGAGCAGTACTTC

abundance: NA
j_gene: TRBJ2-1
v_gene: TRBV19
d_gene: NA
CDR3aa: CASSTLTGGNEQFF
CDR3nt: TGTGCCAGTAGTACCCTCACAGGTGGGAATGAGCAGTTCTTC

abundance: many
j_gene: TRBJ2-1
v_gene: TRBV10-3
d_gene: NA
CDR3aa: CAISEQEGLDEQFF
CDR3nt: TGTGCCATCAGTGAACAGGAGGGGCTCGATGAGCAGTTCTTC

abundance: many
j_gene: TRBJ2-1
v_gene: TRBV4-2
d_gene: NA
CDR3aa: CASSQLGGPTYNEQFF
CDR3nt: TGTGCCAGCAGCCAACTCGGCGGGCCAACCTACAATGAGCAGTTCTTC

abundance: few
j_gene: TRBJ1-1
v_gene: TRBV9
d_gene: NA
CDR3aa: CASSPRGTGWLNIEAFF
CDR3nt: TGTGCCAGCAGCCCCCGGGGCACAGGGTGGTTGAACATTGAAGCTTTCTTT

abundance: many
j_gene: TRBJ2-7
v_gene: TRBV14
d_gene: NA
CDR3aa: CASSHLRGTPYEQYF
CDR3nt: TGTGCCAGCAGCCACTTAAGGGGCACACCCTACGAGCAGTACTTC

abundance: many
j_gene: TRBJ1-5
v_gene: TRBV10-3
d_gene: NA
CDR3aa: CAISEGGSRQPQHF
CDR3nt: TGTGCCATCAGTGAGGGGGGGTCTAGGCAGCCCCAGCATTTT

abundance: NA
j_gene: TRBJ1-5
v_gene: TRBV20-1
d_gene: TRBD1
CDR3aa: CSATRGVSGTGVSPQHF
CDR3nt: TGCAGTGCCACCCGCGGGGTGTCTGGGACAGGCGTCAGCCCCCAGCATTTT

abundance: many
j_gene: TRBJ2-1
v_gene: TRBV5-1
d_gene: TRBD2
CDR3aa: CASSSSGRALGYNEQFF
CDR3nt: TGCGCCAGCAGCTCAAGCGGGAGGGCCCTCGGGTACAATGAGCAGTTCTTC

abundance: once
j_gene: TRBJ2-2
v_gene: TRBV9
d_gene: TRBD2
CDR3aa: CASSETSGREYTGELFF
CDR3nt: TGTGCCAGCAGCGAGACTAGCGGGAGGGAATACACCGGGGAGCTGTTTTTT

abundance: few
j_gene: TRBJ2-3
v_gene: TRBV15
d_gene: TRBD1
CDR3aa: CATRTTGFGTDTQYF
CDR3nt: TGTGCCACCAGGACGACAGGGTTTGGCACAGATACGCAGTATTTT

abundance: many
j_gene: TRBJ1-2
v_gene: TRBV6-1
d_gene: TRBD1
CDR3aa: CASSHAGGSGYTF
CDR3nt: TGTGCCAGCAGTCACGCAGGGGGCTCTGGCTACACCTTC

abundance: NA
j_gene: TRBJ1-2
v_gene: TRBV14
d_gene: NA
CDR3aa: CASSQLRGRGDVNYGYTF
CDR3nt: TGTGCCAGCAGCCAATTAAGAGGCAGGGGCGACGTTAACTATGGCTACACCTTC

abundance: NA
j_gene: TRBJ2-1
v_gene: TRBV20-1
d_gene: NA
CDR3aa: CSASVPGGINEQFF
CDR3nt: TGCAGTGCTAGTGTCCCTGGGGGGATAAATGAGCAGTTCTTC

abundance: many
j_gene: TRBJ2-1
v_gene: TRBV2
d_gene: NA
CDR3aa: CASSEGPITYNEQFF
CDR3nt: TGTGCCAGCAGTGAAGGTCCCATAACCTACAATGAGCAGTTCTTC

abundance: NA
j_gene: TRBJ1-5
v_gene: TRBV3-1
d_gene: NA
CDR3aa: CASSQEATGVTNQPQHF
CDR3nt: TGTGCCAGCAGCCAAGAAGCAACGGGGGTCACCAATCAGCCCCAGCATTTT